These T cell receptor beta chains were read from a single sample in a study of CD8+CD57+ T cells in acquired aplastic anemia. TCRdb analysed the reads with MiXCR anew, one entry per CDR3 protein. The sample includes more than 100,000 distinct CDR3 sequences, around 48% of them seen just once. The sequenced material came from sorted CD4+, CD8+, or CD8+CD57+ T cells (not recorded which) from PBMCs. These receptors all come from a human donor in good health, serving as a control. CDR3s include the opening cysteine and the closing phenylalanine or tryptophan. D genes are given only for firm matches. Rows give clone size only sometimes, using once, few, many, or a class for an expanded clone.

cdr3_aa: CSARALPLTSPISYEQYF
cdr3_nt: TGCAGTGCTAGAGCCTTACCCCTGACTAGCCCAATCTCCTACGAGCAGTACTTC
v_call: TRBV20-1
clone_size: many
d_call: TRBD2
j_call: TRBJ2-7

cdr3_aa: CASSARGAGYNEQFF
cdr3_nt: TGTGCCAGCAGCGCTCGGGGGGCGGGTTACAATGAGCAGTTCTTC
v_call: TRBV11-2
clone_size: many
d_call: NA
j_call: TRBJ2-1

cdr3_aa: CASSPTPDEQYF
cdr3_nt: TGTGCCAGCAGCCCCACACCAGACGAGCAGTACTTC
v_call: TRBV9
clone_size: few
d_call: NA
j_call: TRBJ2-7

cdr3_aa: CAIAGTGPYNEQFF
cdr3_nt: TGTGCCATCGCGGGGACAGGCCCTTACAATGAGCAGTTCTTC
v_call: TRBV10-3
clone_size: NA
d_call: TRBD1
j_call: TRBJ2-1

cdr3_aa: CASRGQGGMGGEKLFF
cdr3_nt: TGTGCCAGCCGCGGACAGGGAGGTATGGGAGGGGAAAAACTGTTTTTT
v_call: TRBV2
clone_size: NA
d_call: TRBD1
j_call: TRBJ1-4

cdr3_aa: CASREEITGSQPQHF
cdr3_nt: TGTGCCAGCAGGGAAGAGATAACAGGGTCTCAGCCCCAGCATTTT
v_call: TRBV2
clone_size: NA
d_call: NA
j_call: TRBJ1-5

cdr3_aa: CASSLDTGSYGYTF
cdr3_nt: TGTGCCAGCAGCTTGGATACAGGGAGCTATGGCTACACCTTC
v_call: TRBV5-6
clone_size: many
d_call: NA
j_call: TRBJ1-2

cdr3_aa: CSARDSSGARGNQPQHF
cdr3_nt: TGCAGTGCTAGAGACTCTTCGGGGGCAAGGGGGAACCAGCCCCAGCATTTT
v_call: TRBV20-1
clone_size: many
d_call: NA
j_call: TRBJ1-5

cdr3_aa: CASSPRDRGTEAFF
cdr3_nt: TGTGCCAGCTCACCGAGGGACAGGGGCACTGAAGCTTTCTTT
v_call: TRBV18
clone_size: NA
d_call: TRBD1
j_call: TRBJ1-1

cdr3_aa: CSAGLAGAQGGELFF
cdr3_nt: TGCAGCGCGGGACTAGCGGGAGCCCAGGGCGGGGAGCTGTTTTTT
v_call: TRBV29-1
clone_size: once
d_call: TRBD2
j_call: TRBJ2-2

cdr3_aa: CASSEAGELFF
cdr3_nt: TGCGCCAGCAGTGAGGCCGGGGAGCTGTTTTTT
v_call: TRBV10-1
clone_size: few
d_call: NA
j_call: TRBJ2-2

cdr3_aa: CASSVSLRQETQYF
cdr3_nt: TGTGCCAGCAGCGTCTCCCTGAGGCAAGAGACCCAGTACTTC
v_call: TRBV7-6
clone_size: NA
d_call: NA
j_call: TRBJ2-5

cdr3_aa: CSTSSFLGQYADTQYF
cdr3_nt: TGCAGTACTAGTTCATTTCTCGGGCAGTATGCAGATACGCAGTATTTT
v_call: TRBV20-1
clone_size: NA
d_call: NA
j_call: TRBJ2-3

cdr3_aa: CASSFEGGSEAFF
cdr3_nt: TGTGCCAGCAGCTTCGAAGGGGGTAGTGAAGCTTTCTTT
v_call: TRBV7-9
clone_size: NA
d_call: NA
j_call: TRBJ1-1

cdr3_aa: CASSSTDNQPQHF
cdr3_nt: TGTGCCAGCAGCTCGACAGACAATCAGCCCCAGCATTTT
v_call: TRBV7-2
clone_size: NA
d_call: NA
j_call: TRBJ1-5

cdr3_aa: CAAPVLAHGGETQYF
cdr3_nt: TGTGCTGCCCCAGTATTAGCCCACGGAGGGGAGACCCAGTACTTC
v_call: TRBV30
clone_size: many
d_call: NA
j_call: TRBJ2-5

cdr3_aa: CASSLATGATNEKLFF
cdr3_nt: TGTGCCAGCAGCTTAGCGACGGGAGCAACTAATGAAAAACTGTTTTTT
v_call: TRBV7-8
clone_size: many
d_call: NA
j_call: TRBJ1-4

cdr3_aa: CASRTGQNNEQFF
cdr3_nt: TGTGCCAGCAGAACGGGACAGAACAATGAGCAGTTCTTC
v_call: TRBV2
clone_size: NA
d_call: TRBD1
j_call: TRBJ2-1

cdr3_aa: CAWIGQGRTLPSYEQYF
cdr3_nt: TGTGCCTGGATAGGTCAGGGACGAACACTGCCTTCCTACGAGCAGTACTTC
v_call: TRBV30
clone_size: many
d_call: NA
j_call: TRBJ2-7

cdr3_aa: CSARGDTDTQYF
cdr3_nt: TGCAGTGCGCGGGGGGATACAGATACGCAGTATTTT
v_call: TRBV20-1
clone_size: many
d_call: TRBD2
j_call: TRBJ2-3

cdr3_aa: CASSLNRLAGGQTQYF
cdr3_nt: TGTGCCAGCAGCTTAAATCGACTAGCGGGGGGCCAGACCCAGTACTTC
v_call: TRBV7-8
clone_size: many
d_call: TRBD2
j_call: TRBJ2-5

cdr3_aa: CASSISGGIGTEAFF
cdr3_nt: TGTGCCAGTAGTATAAGCGGAGGAATCGGCACTGAAGCTTTCTTT
v_call: TRBV19
clone_size: many
d_call: NA
j_call: TRBJ1-1

cdr3_aa: CASSVGWRDNSPLHF
cdr3_nt: TGTGCCAGCAGCGTAGGGTGGCGAGATAATTCACCCCTCCACTTT
v_call: TRBV9
clone_size: many
d_call: NA
j_call: TRBJ1-6

cdr3_aa: CASSYSPSAGARNTEAFF
cdr3_nt: TGTGCCAGCAGTTACTCCCCATCAGCAGGGGCCAGGAACACTGAAGCTTTCTTT
v_call: TRBV6-2/TRBV6-3
clone_size: many
d_call: NA
j_call: TRBJ1-1

cdr3_aa: CASSVMGPHGTYGYTF
cdr3_nt: TGTGCCAGTAGTGTAATGGGACCTCACGGGACCTATGGCTACACCTTC
v_call: TRBV19
clone_size: NA
d_call: NA
j_call: TRBJ1-2

cdr3_aa: CSVEDRGVAEAFF
cdr3_nt: TGCAGCGTTGAAGATAGAGGGGTTGCTGAAGCTTTCTTT
v_call: TRBV29-1
clone_size: NA
d_call: NA
j_call: TRBJ1-1

cdr3_aa: CASSPTAAGQGQPQHF
cdr3_nt: TGTGCCAGCAGCCCAACCGCAGCGGGGCAAGGTCAGCCCCAGCATTTT
v_call: TRBV11-1
clone_size: NA
d_call: NA
j_call: TRBJ1-5

cdr3_aa: CATSRDPQDEQYF
cdr3_nt: TGTGCCACCAGCAGAGATCCCCAGGACGAGCAGTACTTC
v_call: TRBV15
clone_size: NA
d_call: NA
j_call: TRBJ2-7

cdr3_aa: CASSGWGGTDTQYF
cdr3_nt: TGTGCCAGCAGTGGATGGGGGGGCACAGATACGCAGTATTTT
v_call: TRBV2
clone_size: NA
d_call: NA
j_call: TRBJ2-3

cdr3_aa: CASSAGDTQYF
cdr3_nt: TGTGCCAGCAGCGCCGGAGATACGCAGTATTTT
v_call: TRBV9
clone_size: NA
d_call: NA
j_call: TRBJ2-3

cdr3_aa: CSFMGKVTPNTEAFF
cdr3_nt: TGTTCTTTCATGGGGAAGGTGACGCCTAACACTGAAGCTTTCTTT
v_call: TRBV7-8
clone_size: NA
d_call: NA
j_call: TRBJ1-1

cdr3_aa: CASSERGAGNTEAFF
cdr3_nt: TGTGCCAGTAGTGAACGGGGGGCGGGGAACACTGAAGCTTTCTTT
v_call: TRBV19
clone_size: NA
d_call: NA
j_call: TRBJ1-1

cdr3_aa: CGARVTGGTYMNTEAFF
cdr3_nt: TGCGGTGCTAGAGTTACGGGGGGGACCTATATGAACACTGAAGCTTTCTTT
v_call: TRBV20-1
clone_size: NA
d_call: NA
j_call: TRBJ1-1

cdr3_aa: CASSLNGPLVYGYTF
cdr3_nt: TGTGCCAGCAGCTTGAACGGGCCGCTTGTCTATGGCTACACCTTC
v_call: TRBV5-6
clone_size: many
d_call: NA
j_call: TRBJ1-2

cdr3_aa: CANSRSYNSPLHF
cdr3_nt: TGTGCCAACAGTCGCTCCTATAATTCACCCCTCCACTTT
v_call: TRBV2
clone_size: NA
d_call: NA
j_call: TRBJ1-6

cdr3_aa: CASKTLTGGRDTEAFF
cdr3_nt: TGCGCCAGCAAGACACTGACAGGGGGCCGGGACACTGAAGCTTTCTTT
v_call: TRBV5-1
clone_size: many
d_call: TRBD1
j_call: TRBJ1-1

cdr3_aa: CSVDVEGRTEAFF
cdr3_nt: TGCAGCGTTGACGTTGAGGGTAGGACTGAAGCTTTCTTT
v_call: TRBV29-1
clone_size: NA
d_call: NA
j_call: TRBJ1-1